This T cell receptor beta chain was sequenced for a study of regulatory T cells in long-lasting Graves disease. The wider study: Treatment with antithyroid drugs for over 5 years, together with positive TSH receptor antibodies, meant persistent Graves' disease.

Indicated time point: persistent/refractory GD, antithyroid drugs over 5 years with positive TRAb. The TCR library was made from RNA that had been extracted from PBMCs in TRIzol. The CDR3 runs 15 residues. Germline CDR1 SGHTA, CDR2 FQGTGA. V dropped 5 bases and J dropped 4; count of bases not matched to a gene: 6. Study-wide findings and caveats: Fewer public clonotypes were shared by new patients (around 960) than by persistent patients (2,741).

The sample holds many counts of this clonotype. Antigen: not known. Building the TCR beta libraries relied on iRepertoire HTBI primers, and CDR3 regions underwent Arm-PCR. TCRdb used MiXCR to reprocess the multiplex PCR reads, holding one entry per CDR3 protein. The sample yields fewer than 450,000 distinct CDR3 sequences, less than 25% seen once. The source material was peripheral blood mononuclear cells (PBMCs), sampled when the disease was refractory, from a patient treated with antithyroid drugs. The chain carries TRBV7-3 and TRBJ2-5, with 11 bases that match TRBD2. The TCR was taken from a female donor with Graves disease. The CDR3 region has the DNA TGTGCCAGCAGCCAAAGTAGCGGGAGGGGAGAGACCCAGTACTTC. Amino acid sequence: CASSQSSGRGETQYF. The full variable domain, its missing parts supplied by reference TRBV7-3 and TRBJ2-5, is GAGVSQTPSNKVTEKGKYVELRCDPISGHTALYWYRQSLGQGPEFLIYFQGTGAADDSGLPNDRFFAVRPEGSVSTLKIQRTERGDSAVYLCASSQSSGRGETQYFGPGTRLLVL.